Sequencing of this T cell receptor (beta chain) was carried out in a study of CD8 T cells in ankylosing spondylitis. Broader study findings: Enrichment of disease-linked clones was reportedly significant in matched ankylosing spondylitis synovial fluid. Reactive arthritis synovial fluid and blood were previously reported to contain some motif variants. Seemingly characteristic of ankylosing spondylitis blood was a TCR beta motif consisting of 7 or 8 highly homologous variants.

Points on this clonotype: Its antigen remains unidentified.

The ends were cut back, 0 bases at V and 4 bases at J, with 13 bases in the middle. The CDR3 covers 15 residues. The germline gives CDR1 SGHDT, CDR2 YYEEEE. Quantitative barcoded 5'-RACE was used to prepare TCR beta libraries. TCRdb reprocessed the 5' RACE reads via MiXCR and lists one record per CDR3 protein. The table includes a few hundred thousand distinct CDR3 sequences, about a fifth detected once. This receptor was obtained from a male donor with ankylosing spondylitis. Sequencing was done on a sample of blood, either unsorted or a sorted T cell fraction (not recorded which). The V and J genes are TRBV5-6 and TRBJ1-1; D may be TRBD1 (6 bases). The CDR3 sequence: CASSLGGRGATEAFF. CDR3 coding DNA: TGTGCCAGCAGCTTGGGGGGGCGCGGAGCCACTGAAGCTTTCTTT.